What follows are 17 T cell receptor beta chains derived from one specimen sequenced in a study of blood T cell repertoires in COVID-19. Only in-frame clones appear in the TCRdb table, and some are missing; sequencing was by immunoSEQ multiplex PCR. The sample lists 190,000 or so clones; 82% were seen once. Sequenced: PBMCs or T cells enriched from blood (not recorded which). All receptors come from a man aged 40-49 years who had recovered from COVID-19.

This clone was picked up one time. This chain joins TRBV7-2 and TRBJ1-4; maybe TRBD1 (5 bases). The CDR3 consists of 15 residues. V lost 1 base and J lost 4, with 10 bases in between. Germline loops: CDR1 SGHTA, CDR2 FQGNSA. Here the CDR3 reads CASSLGLQVNEKLFF. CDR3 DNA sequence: TGTGCCAGCAGCTTAGGTTTACAGGTTAATGAAAAACTGTTTTTT. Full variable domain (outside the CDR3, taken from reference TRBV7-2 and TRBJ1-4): GAGVSQSPSNKVTEKGKDVELRCDPISGHTALYWYRQSLGQGLEFLIYFQGNSAPDKSGLPSDRFSAERTGGSVSTLTIQRTQQEDSAVYLCASSLGLQVNEKLFFGSGTQLSVL.

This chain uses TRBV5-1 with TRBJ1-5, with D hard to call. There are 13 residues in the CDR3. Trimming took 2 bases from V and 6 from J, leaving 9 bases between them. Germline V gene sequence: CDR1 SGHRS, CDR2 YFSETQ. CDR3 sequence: CASSLEPSQPQHF. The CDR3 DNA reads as TGCGCCAGCAGCTTAGAACCTAGTCAGCCCCAGCATTTT.

Here the CDR3 reads CASSQGGQGTETQYF. As DNA, the CDR3 is TGTGCCAGCAGCCAAGGGGGACAGGGGACGGAGACCCAGTACTTC. The chain couples TRBV4-2 to TRBJ2-5, with 10 positions matching TRBD1. The trim removed 1 base at V and 5 bases at J, leaving 4 bases unmatched. CDR3 length: 15 residues. Germline CDR1 reads LGHNA; CDR2 reads YNFKEQ.

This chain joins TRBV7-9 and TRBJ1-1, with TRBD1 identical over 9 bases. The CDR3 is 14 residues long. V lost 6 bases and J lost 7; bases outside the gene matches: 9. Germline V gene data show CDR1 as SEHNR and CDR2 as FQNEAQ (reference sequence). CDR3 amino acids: CASRPGQGRSEAFF. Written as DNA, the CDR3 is TGTGCCAGCAGGCCGGGACAGGGAAGAAGTGAAGCTTTCTTT.

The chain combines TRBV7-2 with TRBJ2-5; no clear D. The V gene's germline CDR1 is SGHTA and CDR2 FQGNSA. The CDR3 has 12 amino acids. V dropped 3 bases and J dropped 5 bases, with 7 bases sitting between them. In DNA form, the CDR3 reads TGTGCCAGCAGCTTGTTCAGGGAGACCCAGTACTTC. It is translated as CASSLFRETQYF.

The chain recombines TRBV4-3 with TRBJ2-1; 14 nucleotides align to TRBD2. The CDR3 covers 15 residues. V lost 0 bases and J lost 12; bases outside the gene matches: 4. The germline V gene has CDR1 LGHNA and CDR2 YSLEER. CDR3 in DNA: TGCGCCAGCAGCCAAGAGACTAGCGGGAGGGCCGCGCAGTTCTTC. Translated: CASSQETSGRAAQFF.

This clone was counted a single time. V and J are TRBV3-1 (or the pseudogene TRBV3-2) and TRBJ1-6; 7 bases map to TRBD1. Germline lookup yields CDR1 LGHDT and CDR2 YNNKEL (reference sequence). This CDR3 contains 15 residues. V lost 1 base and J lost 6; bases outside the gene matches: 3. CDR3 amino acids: CASSQAGTANSPLHF. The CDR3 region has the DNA TGTGCCAGCAGCCAAGCCGGGACAGCTAATTCACCCCTCCACTTT.

The DNA for the CDR3 is TGTGCCAGCAGCTTACAGGGGGCAGTTACCGGGGAGCTGTTTTTT. This gives the protein CASSLQGAVTGELFF. The J gene is TRBJ2-2, the V gene TRBV9; 9 positions match TRBD1. V lost 4 bases to trimming and J lost 5 bases; unmatched junction nucleotides: 6. The CDR3 contains 15 residues. The germline V gene encodes CDR1 SGDLS and CDR2 YYNGEE.

The CDR3 DNA reads TGTGCCAGCAGCTTAATGACAGGGGCTCCCAATGAGCAGTTCTTC. This gives the protein CASSLMTGAPNEQFF. The chain uses TRBV7-2 and TRBJ2-1; 8 nucleotides align to TRBD1. This CDR3 spans 15 amino acids. The ends lost 2 bases at V and 6 bases at J; junction bases unmatched: 6. Germline V gene data show CDR1 as SGHTA and CDR2 as FQGNSA.

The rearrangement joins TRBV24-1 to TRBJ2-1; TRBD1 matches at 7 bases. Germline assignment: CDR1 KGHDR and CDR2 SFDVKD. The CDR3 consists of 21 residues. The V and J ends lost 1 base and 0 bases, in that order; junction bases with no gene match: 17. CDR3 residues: CATSDFHARGGRSISYNEQFF. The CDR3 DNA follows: TGTGCCACCAGTGATTTTCACGCGAGAGGGGGCAGGTCCATCTCCTACAATGAGCAGTTCTTC.

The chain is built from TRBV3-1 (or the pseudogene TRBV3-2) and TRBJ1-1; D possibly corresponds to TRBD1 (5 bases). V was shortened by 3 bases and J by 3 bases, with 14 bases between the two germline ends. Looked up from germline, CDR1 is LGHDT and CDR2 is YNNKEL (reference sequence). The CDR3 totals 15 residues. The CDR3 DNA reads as TGTGCCAGCAGCCACCCTCTGGGGCAATACACTGAAGCTTTCTTT. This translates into CASSHPLGQYTEAFF.

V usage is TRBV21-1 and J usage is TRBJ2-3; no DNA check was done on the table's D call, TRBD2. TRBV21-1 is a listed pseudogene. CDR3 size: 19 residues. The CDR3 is CASSKALTEAGGPGDTQYF. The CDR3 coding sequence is TGTGCCAGCAGCAAAGCGCTAACTGAGGCGGGAGGGCCCGGAGATACGCAGTATTTT.

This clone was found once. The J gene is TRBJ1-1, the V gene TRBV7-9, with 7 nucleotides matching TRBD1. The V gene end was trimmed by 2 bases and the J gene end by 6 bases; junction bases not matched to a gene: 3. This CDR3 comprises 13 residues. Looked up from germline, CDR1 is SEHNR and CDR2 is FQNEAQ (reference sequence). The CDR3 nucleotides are TGTGCCAGCAGCTTACAGGGGGGTTCTGAAGCTTTCTTT. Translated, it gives CASSLQGGSEAFF. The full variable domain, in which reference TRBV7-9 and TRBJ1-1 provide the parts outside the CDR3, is DTGVSQNPRHKITKRGQNVTFRCDPISEHNRLYWYRQTLGQGPEFLTYFQNEAQLEKSRLLSDRFSAERPKGSFSTLEIQRTEQGDSAMYLCASSLQGGSEAFFGQGTRLTVV.

CDR3 DNA: TGTGCCAGTACCCTAGGGGGTGGGGGTGAAGCTTTCTTT. Residues: CASTLGGGGEAFF. This chain uses TRBV19 with TRBJ1-1; D is possibly TRBD1 (6 bases). The V gene lost 7 bases and the J gene lost 7 bases, with 16 bases spanning the gap. In germline, CDR1 is LNHDA, CDR2 SQIVND (reference sequence). This CDR3 contains 13 residues.

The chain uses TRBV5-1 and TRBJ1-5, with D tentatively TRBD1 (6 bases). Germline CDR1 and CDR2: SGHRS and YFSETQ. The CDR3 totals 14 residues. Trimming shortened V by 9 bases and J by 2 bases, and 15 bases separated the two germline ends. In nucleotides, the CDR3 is TGCGCCACCCAGGGGCGAACTCGCAATCAGCCCCAGCATTTT. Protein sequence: CATQGRTRNQPQHF.

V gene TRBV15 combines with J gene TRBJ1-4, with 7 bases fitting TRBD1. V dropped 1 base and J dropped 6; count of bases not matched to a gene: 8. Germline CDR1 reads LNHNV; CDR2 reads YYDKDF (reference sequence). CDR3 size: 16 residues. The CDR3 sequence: CATSRGLGRGDEKLFF. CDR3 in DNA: TGTGCCACCAGCAGAGGTCTCGGCAGGGGGGATGAAAAACTGTTTTTT.

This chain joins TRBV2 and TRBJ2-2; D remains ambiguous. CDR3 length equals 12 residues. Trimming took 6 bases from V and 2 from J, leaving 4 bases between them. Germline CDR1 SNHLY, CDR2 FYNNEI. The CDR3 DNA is TGTGCCAGCAGCTTAAACACCGGGGAGCTGTTTTTT. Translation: CASSLNTGELFF. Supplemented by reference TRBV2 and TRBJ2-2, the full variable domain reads EPEVTQTPSHQVTQMGQEVILRCVPISNHLYFYWYRQILGQKVEFLVSFYNNEISEKSEIFDDQFSVERPDGSNFTLKIRSTKLEDSAMYFCASSLNTGELFFGEGSRLTVL.